The 15 T cell receptor beta chains in this list originate from one sample, sequenced in a study of T cell responses to AZD1222 COVID-19 vaccine. TCRdb's table, derived via immunoSEQ multiplex PCR, lists solely in-frame clones and lacks some. There are around 100,000 clones in the sample; 90% occur only once, and roughly 9.1% lies in the top ten. The sample consisted of peripheral blood, taken on day 0 of AZD1222 vaccination. All receptors derive from an adult in good health.

J is TRBJ2-3 and V is TRBV7-9; D is tentatively TRBD1 or TRBD2 (7 bases each). This CDR3 spans 14 amino acids. In germline, CDR1 is SEHNR, CDR2 FQNEAQ (reference sequence). Deletions cut 8 bases from V and 6 bases from J, with 18 bases between. The CDR3 is CASGRGRSLDTQYF. CDR3 coding DNA: TGTGCCAGCGGGAGGGGGCGATCACTGGATACGCAGTATTTT.

The CDR3 DNA reads as TGTGCCAGCAGTTGGGGGACTCGCAATGAGCAGTTCTTC. Its protein is CASSWGTRNEQFF. The rearrangement uses TRBV27 and TRBJ2-1, with D tentatively TRBD2 (6 bases). Germline assignment: CDR1 MNHEY and CDR2 SMNVEV (reference sequence). V lost 4 bases and J 6 bases, leaving 10 bases between the germline ends. This CDR3 is 13 amino acids long.

The V call is TRBV7-2, the J call TRBJ2-1; D possibly corresponds to TRBD2 (7 bases). Germline V gene sequence: CDR1 SGHTA, CDR2 FQGNSA. V dropped 4 bases and J dropped 6 bases, with 13 bases sitting between them. This CDR3 region has 14 residues. CDR3 sequence reads: CASSSPRGGNEQFF. CDR3 sequence (DNA): TGTGCCAGCAGCTCCCCAAGGGGGGGCAATGAGCAGTTCTTC.

The chain couples TRBV12-5 to TRBJ2-3; 11 bases agree with TRBD2. Germline CDR1 is LGHNT and CDR2 is FRNRAP. The V segment lost 4 bases and the J segment 0 bases; nucleotides outside the gene matches: 6. This CDR3 contains 17 residues. This CDR3 is CASGSDRLAGSTDTQYF. DNA for the CDR3: TGTGCTAGTGGTTCGGACCGACTAGCGGGGAGCACAGATACGCAGTATTTT.

This clone was seen many times. This chain joins TRBV12-3 or TRBV12-4 and TRBJ1-1, with a weak D call TRBD1 (5 bases). The CDR3 spans 13 residues. Trimming removed 3 bases at V and 11 bases at J, with 16 bases between. CDR3 sequence: CASSLGERDSAFF. CDR3 in DNA: TGTGCCAGCAGTTTGGGGGAGAGAGATTCGGCTTTCTTT.

This clone was seen a single time. The chain recombines TRBV4-1 with TRBJ1-3; a weak D match, TRBD1 (6 bases). The CDR3 runs 16 residues. Germline V gene lookup returns CDR1 MGHRA and CDR2 YSYEKL. Trimming took 4 bases from V and 0 from J, leaving 13 bases between them. The CDR3 DNA follows: TGCGCCAGCAGCCCACCCCGGGACATCTCTGGAAACACCATATATTTT. Translation: CASSPPRDISGNTIYF.

This clone occurred a few times. V usage is TRBV3-1 (or the pseudogene TRBV3-2) and J usage is TRBJ1-1; no reliable D call. Trimming took off 2 bases at V and 10 bases at J, with 11 bases between the two ends. Germline loops: CDR1 LGHDT, CDR2 YNNKEL (reference sequence). CDR3 length: 12 residues. The CDR3 region has the DNA TGTGCCAGCAGCCAAAGTTTAGGGCCAGCTTTCTTT. Translated, it gives CASSQSLGPAFF.

As to this clone: At one end the junction does not follow the germline gene, possibly because of a read error. The rearrangement links TRBV7-7 to TRBJ2-6; no definite D call. The CDR3 sequence is 18 residues long. The germline CDR1 and CDR2 sequences are SSHAT and FNYEAQ (reference sequence). The CDR3 bases are TGTGCTAGCAGCCCAAGTGGAACTCCCCTCTCTGGGGCCAACGTCCTGACTTTC. This codes for CASSPSGTPLSGANVLTF.

The chain recombines TRBV5-1 with TRBJ1-6, with D uncertain. CDR3 length: 16 amino acids. Germline V lookup: CDR1 SGHRS, CDR2 YFSETQ. Deletions cut 0 bases from V and 5 bases from J, with 12 bases between. CDR3 nucleotides: TGCGCCAGCAGCTTGGCCTGGACGGGAAATAATTCACCCCTCCACTTT. It translates to CASSLAWTGNNSPLHF. Complete variable domain (other parts from reference TRBV5-1 and TRBJ1-6): KAGVTQTPRYLIKTRGQQVTLSCSPISGHRSVSWYQQTPGQGLQFLFEYFSETQRNKGNFPGRFSGRQFSNSRSEMNVSTLELGDSALYLCASSLAWTGNNSPLHFGNGTRLTVT.

The J gene is TRBJ1-1, the V gene TRBV5-1; tentative D call: TRBD1 (6 bases). This CDR3 is 15 amino acids long. Germline CDR1 SGHRS, CDR2 YFSETQ. V was clipped by 0 bases and J by 1 base, with 10 bases between them. In DNA form, the CDR3 reads TGCGCCAGCAGCTTGGAGGGGGGCCCGAACACTGAAGCTTTCTTT. Protein sequence: CASSLEGGPNTEAFF. The variable domain in full, with the rest retrieved from reference TRBV5-1 and TRBJ1-1, is KAGVTQTPRYLIKTRGQQVTLSCSPISGHRSVSWYQQTPGQGLQFLFEYFSETQRNKGNFPGRFSGRQFSNSRSEMNVSTLELGDSALYLCASSLEGGPNTEAFFGQGTRLTVV.

The chain is built from TRBV10-3 and TRBJ1-5, with D tentatively TRBD1 (6 bases). The ends were cut back, 5 bases at V and 7 bases at J, with 15 bases in the middle. The length of the CDR3 is 14 residues. Germline V gene data show CDR1 as ENHRY and CDR2 as SYGVKD. The CDR3 nucleotides read TGTGCCATCAGTCAACAACAGGGATTCCAGCCCCAGCATTTT. This codes for CAISQQQGFQPQHF.

This chain uses TRBV3-1 (or the pseudogene TRBV3-2) with TRBJ2-1; 7 bases agree with TRBD1. V lost 4 bases to trimming and J lost 5 bases; unmatched junction nucleotides: 8. The CDR3 is 15 amino acids. Germline CDR1 reads LGHDT; CDR2 reads YNNKEL (reference sequence). The CDR3 sequence is CASSRQGFSNNEQFF. CDR3 bases: TGTGCCAGCAGCCGACAGGGTTTTTCGAACAATGAGCAGTTCTTC.

V usage is TRBV6-4 and J usage is TRBJ1-1; 7 bases are a match to TRBD1. V gave up 6 bases and J gave up 8 bases; unmatched junction bases: 12. This CDR3 comprises 14 residues. CDR1 and CDR2 from the germline V gene are MRHNA and SNTAGT. CDR3 loop: CASRPTSGGSEAFF. CDR3 bases: TGTGCCAGCAGGCCCACCTCAGGGGGGTCCGAAGCTTTCTTT.

J is TRBJ1-2 and V is TRBV27, with unresolved D. Germline assignment: CDR1 MNHEY and CDR2 SMNVEV (reference sequence). V lost 5 bases and J 4 bases, leaving 11 bases between the germline ends. The CDR3 covers 13 residues. CDR3: CASSTLVGYGYTF. CDR3 bases: TGTGCCAGCAGTACCCTTGTCGGCTATGGCTACACCTTC.

This chain connects TRBV7-2 to TRBJ2-1; no reliable D call. CDR1 and CDR2 (germline): SGHTA, FQGNSA. V was trimmed by 1 base and J by 9 bases, leaving 13 bases between them. The CDR3 is 14 residues long. CDR3 loop: CASSLEPLASEQFF. As DNA, the CDR3 is TGTGCCAGCAGCTTAGAGCCCCTGGCGAGTGAGCAGTTCTTC.